This paragraph covers one T cell receptor (beta chain) sequence. Its antigen is not identified. Germline is not matched at one junction end, which may reflect a read error. CDR1 is SEHNR and CDR2 is FQNEAQ in the germline V gene (reference sequence). There are 14 residues in the CDR3. This specimen comes from a study of Graves' ophthalmopathy and Graves' hyperthyroidism. CDR3 regions of TCR beta were amplified from RNA transcripts. Scientists carried out first-round RT-PCR using HTBI primers and then a second-round multiplex PCR. MiXCR, run by TCRdb on the multiplex PCR reads, gives a single entry per CDR3 protein. The profile shows some 380,000 distinct CDR3 sequences, 15% of them singletons. Findings and caveats of the study: Blood samples also showed most expanded thyroid clonotypes exceeding 0.001 frequency. At about 69% sensitivity and 72.22% specificity, the model predicted progression of the ophthalmopathy.

This chain links TRBV7-9 with TRBJ2-5; TRBD2 is a possible D gene (6 bases). Sequencing input: peripheral blood. This clonotype was sampled from a woman under 30 with stable Graves' hyperthyroidism. The CDR3 bases are TGTGTCAGCAGCAAGATAGCGGCTGGAGAGACCCAGTACTTC. Its protein product is CVSSKIAAGETQYF.